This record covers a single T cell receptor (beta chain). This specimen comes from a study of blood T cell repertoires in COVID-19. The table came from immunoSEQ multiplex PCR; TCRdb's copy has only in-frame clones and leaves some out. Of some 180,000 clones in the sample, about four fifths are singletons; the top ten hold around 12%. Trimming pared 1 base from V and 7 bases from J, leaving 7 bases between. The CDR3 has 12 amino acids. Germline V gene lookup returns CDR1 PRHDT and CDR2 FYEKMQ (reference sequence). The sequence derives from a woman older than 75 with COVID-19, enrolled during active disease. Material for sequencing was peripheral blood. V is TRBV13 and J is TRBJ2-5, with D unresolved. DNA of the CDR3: TGTGCCAGCAGCTTAGCCCGCGGGACCCAGTACTTC. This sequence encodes CASSLARGTQYF. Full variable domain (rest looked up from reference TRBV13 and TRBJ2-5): AAGVIQSPRHLIKEKRETATLKCYPIPRHDTVYWYQQGPGQDPQFLISFYEKMQSDKGSIPDRFSAQQFSDYHSELNMSSLELGDSALYFCASSLARGTQYFGPGTRLLVL.